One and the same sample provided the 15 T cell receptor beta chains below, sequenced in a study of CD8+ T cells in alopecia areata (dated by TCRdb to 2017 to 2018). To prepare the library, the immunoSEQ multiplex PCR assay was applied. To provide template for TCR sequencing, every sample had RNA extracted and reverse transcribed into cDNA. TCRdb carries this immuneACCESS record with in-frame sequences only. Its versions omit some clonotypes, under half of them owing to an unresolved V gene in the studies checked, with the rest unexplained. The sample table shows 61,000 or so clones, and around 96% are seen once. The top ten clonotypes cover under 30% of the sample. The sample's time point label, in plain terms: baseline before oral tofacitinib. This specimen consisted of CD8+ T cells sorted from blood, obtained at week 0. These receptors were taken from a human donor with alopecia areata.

The CDR3 here is CASSSLGLVYNEQFF. CDR3 DNA sequence: TGTGCCAGCAGCTCCCTGGGACTAGTCTACAATGAGCAGTTCTTC. The chain is built from TRBV7-3 and TRBJ2-1; TRBD2 matches at 8 bases. Germline V gene sequence: CDR1 SGHTA, CDR2 FQGTGA. J lost 3 bases, V lost 4 bases, and 5 bases had no gene match. This CDR3 has 15 amino acids.

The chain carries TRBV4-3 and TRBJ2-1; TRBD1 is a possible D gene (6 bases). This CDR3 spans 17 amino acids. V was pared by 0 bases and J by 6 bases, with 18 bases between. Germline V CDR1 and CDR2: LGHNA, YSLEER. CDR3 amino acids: CASSQDFRAGALNEQFF. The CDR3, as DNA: TGCGCCAGCAGCCAAGATTTTAGGGCAGGGGCACTCAATGAGCAGTTCTTC.

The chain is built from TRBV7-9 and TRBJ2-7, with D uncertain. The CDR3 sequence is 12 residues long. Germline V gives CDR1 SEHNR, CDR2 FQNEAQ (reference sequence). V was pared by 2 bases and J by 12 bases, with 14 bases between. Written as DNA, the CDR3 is TGTGCCAGCAGCTTAAGTGGTATCGAACTGTACTTC. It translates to CASSLSGIELYF.

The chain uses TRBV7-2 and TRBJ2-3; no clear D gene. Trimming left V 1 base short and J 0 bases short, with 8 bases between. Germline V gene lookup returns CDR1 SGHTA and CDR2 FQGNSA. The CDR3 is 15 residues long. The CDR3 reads CASSLEVTSTDTQYF. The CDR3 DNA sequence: TGTGCCAGCAGCTTAGAAGTAACTAGCACAGATACGCAGTATTTT.

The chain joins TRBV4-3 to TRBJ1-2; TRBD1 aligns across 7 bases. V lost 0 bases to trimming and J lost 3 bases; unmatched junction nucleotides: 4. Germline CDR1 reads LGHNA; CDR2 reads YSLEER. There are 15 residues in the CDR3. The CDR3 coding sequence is TGCGCCAGCAGCCAAGATCAGACAGGGCACTATGGCTACACCTTC. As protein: CASSQDQTGHYGYTF.

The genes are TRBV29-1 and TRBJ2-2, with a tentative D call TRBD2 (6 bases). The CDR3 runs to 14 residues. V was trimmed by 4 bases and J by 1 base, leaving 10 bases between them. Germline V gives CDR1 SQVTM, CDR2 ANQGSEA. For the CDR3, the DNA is TGCAGCGTTGCCCAGGGAGGGAACACCGGGGAGCTGTTTTTT. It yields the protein CSVAQGGNTGELFF.

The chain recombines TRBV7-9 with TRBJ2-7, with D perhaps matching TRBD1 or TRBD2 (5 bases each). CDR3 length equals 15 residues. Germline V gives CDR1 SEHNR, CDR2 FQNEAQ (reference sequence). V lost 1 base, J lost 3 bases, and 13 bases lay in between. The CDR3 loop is CASSLVWDGHYEQYF. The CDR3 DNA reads TGTGCCAGCAGCTTAGTTTGGGACGGCCACTACGAGCAGTACTTC. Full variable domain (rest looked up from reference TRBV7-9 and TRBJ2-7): DTGVSQNPRHKITKRGQNVTFRCDPISEHNRLYWYRQTLGQGPEFLTYFQNEAQLEKSRLLSDRFSAERPKGSFSTLEIQRTEQGDSAMYLCASSLVWDGHYEQYFGPGTRLTVT.

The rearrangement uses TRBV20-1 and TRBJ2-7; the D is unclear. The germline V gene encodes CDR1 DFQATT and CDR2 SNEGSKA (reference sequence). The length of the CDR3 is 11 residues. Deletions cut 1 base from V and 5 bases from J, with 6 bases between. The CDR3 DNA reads TGCAGTGCTAGAGCCCCAGACGAGCAGTACTTC. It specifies CSARAPDEQYF.

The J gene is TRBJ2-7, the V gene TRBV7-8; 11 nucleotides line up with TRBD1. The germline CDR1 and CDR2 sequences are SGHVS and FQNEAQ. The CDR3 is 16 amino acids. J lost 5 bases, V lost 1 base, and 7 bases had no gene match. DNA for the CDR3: TGTGCCAGCAGCTTAGGATTAGGACAGGGGGCGAACGAGCAGTACTTC. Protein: CASSLGLGQGANEQYF.

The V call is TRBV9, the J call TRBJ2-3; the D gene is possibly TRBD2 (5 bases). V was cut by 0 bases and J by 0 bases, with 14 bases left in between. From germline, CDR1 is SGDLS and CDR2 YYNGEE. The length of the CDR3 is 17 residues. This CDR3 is CASSVEVGSSSTDTQYF. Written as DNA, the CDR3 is TGTGCCAGCAGCGTAGAGGTGGGGAGTTCTAGCACAGATACGCAGTATTTT.

This CDR3 is CASSLHRTGFKVAGANVLTF. CDR3 DNA: TGCGCCAGCAGCCTTCATAGGACGGGTTTTAAGGTTGCTGGGGCCAACGTCCTGACTTTC. The V and J genes are TRBV4-3 and TRBJ2-6; D is ambiguous. The V gene lost 4 bases and the J gene lost 2 bases, with 24 bases spanning the gap. Per germline, CDR1 LGHNA and CDR2 YSLEER. The CDR3 runs to 20 residues.

CDR3: CASSLGPPDSPSYGYTF. DNA for the CDR3: TGTGCCAGCAGCTTAGGCCCCCCAGACTCCCCATCTTATGGCTACACCTTC. The gene calls are TRBV7-9 and TRBJ1-2; D unresolved. V shed 1 base and J shed 5 bases, with 20 bases lying between them. The length of the CDR3 is 17 residues. Per the germline V gene, CDR1 is SEHNR and CDR2 is FQNEAQ (reference sequence).

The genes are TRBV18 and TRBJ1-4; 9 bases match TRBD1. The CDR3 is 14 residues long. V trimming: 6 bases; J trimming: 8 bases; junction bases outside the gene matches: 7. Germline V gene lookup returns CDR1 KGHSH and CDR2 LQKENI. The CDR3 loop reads CASSSGQGSEKLFF. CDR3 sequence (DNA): TGTGCCAGCTCGTCGGGACAGGGAAGCGAAAAACTGTTTTTT.

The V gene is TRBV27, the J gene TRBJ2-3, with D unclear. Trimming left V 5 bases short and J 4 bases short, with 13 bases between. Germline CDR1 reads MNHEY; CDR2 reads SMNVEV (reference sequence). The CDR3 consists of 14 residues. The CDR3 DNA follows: TGTGCCAGCAGTCACCCGTCGAAGCCAGATACGCAGTATTTT. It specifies CASSHPSKPDTQYF.

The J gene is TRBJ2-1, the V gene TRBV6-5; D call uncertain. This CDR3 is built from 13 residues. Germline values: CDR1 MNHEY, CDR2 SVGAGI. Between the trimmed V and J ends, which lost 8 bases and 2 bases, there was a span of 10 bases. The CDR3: CASRRATYNEQFF. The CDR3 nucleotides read TGTGCCAGCCGACGCGCCACCTACAATGAGCAGTTCTTC.